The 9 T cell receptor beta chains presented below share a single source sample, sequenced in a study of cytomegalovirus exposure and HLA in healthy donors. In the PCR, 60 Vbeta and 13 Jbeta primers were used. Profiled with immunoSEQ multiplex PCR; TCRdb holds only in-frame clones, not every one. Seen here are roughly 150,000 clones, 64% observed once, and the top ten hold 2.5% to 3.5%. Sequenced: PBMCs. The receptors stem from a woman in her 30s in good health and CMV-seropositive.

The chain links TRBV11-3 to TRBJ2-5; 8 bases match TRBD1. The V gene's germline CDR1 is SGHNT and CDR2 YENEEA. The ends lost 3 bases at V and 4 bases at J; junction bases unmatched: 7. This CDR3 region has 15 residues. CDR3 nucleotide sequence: TGTGCCAGCAGCTTCGATTCCGGGACAGGAGAGACCCAGTACTTC. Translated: CASSFDSGTGETQYF.

In DNA form, the CDR3 reads TGTGCCAGCATTTTGAGAGGTGCGGGCCAGCCCCAGCATTTT. It codes for CASILRGAGQPQHF. The J gene is TRBJ1-5, the V gene TRBV5-8; D remains ambiguous. This CDR3 is 14 amino acids long. The V and J ends lost 6 bases and 7 bases respectively, with 17 bases between them. Germline values: CDR1 SGHTS, CDR2 YDEGEE.

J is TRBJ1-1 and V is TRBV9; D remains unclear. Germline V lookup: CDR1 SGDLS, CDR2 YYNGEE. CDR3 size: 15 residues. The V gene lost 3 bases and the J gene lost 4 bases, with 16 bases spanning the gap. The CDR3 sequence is CASSGTIELSTEAFF. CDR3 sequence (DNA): TGTGCCAGCAGCGGAACGATAGAATTGAGCACTGAAGCTTTCTTT. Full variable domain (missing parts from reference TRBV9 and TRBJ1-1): DSGVTQTPKHLITATGQRVTLRCSPRSGDLSVYWYQQSLDQGLQFLIQYYNGEERAKGNILERFSAQQFPDLHSELNLSSLELGDSALYFCASSGTIELSTEAFFGQGTRLTVV.

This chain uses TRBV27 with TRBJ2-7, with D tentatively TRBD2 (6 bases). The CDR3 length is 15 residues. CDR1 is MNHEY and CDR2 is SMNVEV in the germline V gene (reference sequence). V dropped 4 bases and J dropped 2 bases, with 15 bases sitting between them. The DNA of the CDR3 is TGTGCCAGCAGTTCCCTTAGCGGTTATACCTACGAGCAGTACTTC. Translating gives CASSSLSGYTYEQYF.

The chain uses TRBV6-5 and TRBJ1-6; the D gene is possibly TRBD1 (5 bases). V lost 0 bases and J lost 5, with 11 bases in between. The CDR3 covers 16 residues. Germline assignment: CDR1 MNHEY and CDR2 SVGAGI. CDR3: CASSYSQGVNNSPLHF. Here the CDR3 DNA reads TGTGCCAGCAGTTACTCGCAGGGTGTGAATAATTCACCCCTCCACTTT.

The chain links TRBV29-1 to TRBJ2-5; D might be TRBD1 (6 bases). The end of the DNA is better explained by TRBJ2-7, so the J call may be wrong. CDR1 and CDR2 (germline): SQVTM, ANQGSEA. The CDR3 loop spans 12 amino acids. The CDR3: CSGQQGIGEQYF. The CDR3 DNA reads TGCAGCGGCCAACAGGGAATCGGCGAGCAGTACTTC.

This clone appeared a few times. The CDR3 DNA sequence: TGCGCCAGCAGCCCCCCAGGAAACACTGAAGCTTTCTTT. It is translated as CASSPPGNTEAFF. V gene TRBV4-1 combines with J gene TRBJ1-1; D ambiguous. The V end lost 4 bases, the J end lost 2 bases, and 8 bases lay between the germline ends. This CDR3 spans 13 amino acids. The germline V gene has CDR1 MGHRA and CDR2 YSYEKL.

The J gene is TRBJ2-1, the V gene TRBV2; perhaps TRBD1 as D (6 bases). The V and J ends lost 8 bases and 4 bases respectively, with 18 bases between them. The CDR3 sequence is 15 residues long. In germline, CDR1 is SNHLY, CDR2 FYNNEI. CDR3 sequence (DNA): TGTGCCAGCGCGCCCCCGGGACATGTTTACAATGAGCAGTTCTTC. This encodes CASAPPGHVYNEQFF.

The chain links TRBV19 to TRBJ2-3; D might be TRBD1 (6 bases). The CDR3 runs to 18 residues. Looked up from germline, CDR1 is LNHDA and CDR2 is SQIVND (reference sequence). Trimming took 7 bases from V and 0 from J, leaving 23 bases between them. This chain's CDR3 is CASTSRGYASPSTDTQYF. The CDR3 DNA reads TGTGCCAGTACGAGCAGGGGCTACGCCAGCCCGAGCACAGATACGCAGTATTTT.